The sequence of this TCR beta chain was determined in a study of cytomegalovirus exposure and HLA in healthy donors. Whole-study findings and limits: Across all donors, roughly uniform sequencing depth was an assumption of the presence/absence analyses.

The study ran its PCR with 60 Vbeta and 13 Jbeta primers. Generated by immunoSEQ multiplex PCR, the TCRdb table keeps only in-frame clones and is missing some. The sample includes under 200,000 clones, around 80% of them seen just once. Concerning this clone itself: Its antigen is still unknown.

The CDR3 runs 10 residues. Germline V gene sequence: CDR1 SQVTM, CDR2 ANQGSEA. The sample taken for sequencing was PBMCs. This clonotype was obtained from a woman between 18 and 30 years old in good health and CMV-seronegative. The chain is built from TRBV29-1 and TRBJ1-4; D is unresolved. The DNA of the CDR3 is TGCGCGGGGAGTACCGAAAAACTGTTTTTT. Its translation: CAGSTEKLFF.